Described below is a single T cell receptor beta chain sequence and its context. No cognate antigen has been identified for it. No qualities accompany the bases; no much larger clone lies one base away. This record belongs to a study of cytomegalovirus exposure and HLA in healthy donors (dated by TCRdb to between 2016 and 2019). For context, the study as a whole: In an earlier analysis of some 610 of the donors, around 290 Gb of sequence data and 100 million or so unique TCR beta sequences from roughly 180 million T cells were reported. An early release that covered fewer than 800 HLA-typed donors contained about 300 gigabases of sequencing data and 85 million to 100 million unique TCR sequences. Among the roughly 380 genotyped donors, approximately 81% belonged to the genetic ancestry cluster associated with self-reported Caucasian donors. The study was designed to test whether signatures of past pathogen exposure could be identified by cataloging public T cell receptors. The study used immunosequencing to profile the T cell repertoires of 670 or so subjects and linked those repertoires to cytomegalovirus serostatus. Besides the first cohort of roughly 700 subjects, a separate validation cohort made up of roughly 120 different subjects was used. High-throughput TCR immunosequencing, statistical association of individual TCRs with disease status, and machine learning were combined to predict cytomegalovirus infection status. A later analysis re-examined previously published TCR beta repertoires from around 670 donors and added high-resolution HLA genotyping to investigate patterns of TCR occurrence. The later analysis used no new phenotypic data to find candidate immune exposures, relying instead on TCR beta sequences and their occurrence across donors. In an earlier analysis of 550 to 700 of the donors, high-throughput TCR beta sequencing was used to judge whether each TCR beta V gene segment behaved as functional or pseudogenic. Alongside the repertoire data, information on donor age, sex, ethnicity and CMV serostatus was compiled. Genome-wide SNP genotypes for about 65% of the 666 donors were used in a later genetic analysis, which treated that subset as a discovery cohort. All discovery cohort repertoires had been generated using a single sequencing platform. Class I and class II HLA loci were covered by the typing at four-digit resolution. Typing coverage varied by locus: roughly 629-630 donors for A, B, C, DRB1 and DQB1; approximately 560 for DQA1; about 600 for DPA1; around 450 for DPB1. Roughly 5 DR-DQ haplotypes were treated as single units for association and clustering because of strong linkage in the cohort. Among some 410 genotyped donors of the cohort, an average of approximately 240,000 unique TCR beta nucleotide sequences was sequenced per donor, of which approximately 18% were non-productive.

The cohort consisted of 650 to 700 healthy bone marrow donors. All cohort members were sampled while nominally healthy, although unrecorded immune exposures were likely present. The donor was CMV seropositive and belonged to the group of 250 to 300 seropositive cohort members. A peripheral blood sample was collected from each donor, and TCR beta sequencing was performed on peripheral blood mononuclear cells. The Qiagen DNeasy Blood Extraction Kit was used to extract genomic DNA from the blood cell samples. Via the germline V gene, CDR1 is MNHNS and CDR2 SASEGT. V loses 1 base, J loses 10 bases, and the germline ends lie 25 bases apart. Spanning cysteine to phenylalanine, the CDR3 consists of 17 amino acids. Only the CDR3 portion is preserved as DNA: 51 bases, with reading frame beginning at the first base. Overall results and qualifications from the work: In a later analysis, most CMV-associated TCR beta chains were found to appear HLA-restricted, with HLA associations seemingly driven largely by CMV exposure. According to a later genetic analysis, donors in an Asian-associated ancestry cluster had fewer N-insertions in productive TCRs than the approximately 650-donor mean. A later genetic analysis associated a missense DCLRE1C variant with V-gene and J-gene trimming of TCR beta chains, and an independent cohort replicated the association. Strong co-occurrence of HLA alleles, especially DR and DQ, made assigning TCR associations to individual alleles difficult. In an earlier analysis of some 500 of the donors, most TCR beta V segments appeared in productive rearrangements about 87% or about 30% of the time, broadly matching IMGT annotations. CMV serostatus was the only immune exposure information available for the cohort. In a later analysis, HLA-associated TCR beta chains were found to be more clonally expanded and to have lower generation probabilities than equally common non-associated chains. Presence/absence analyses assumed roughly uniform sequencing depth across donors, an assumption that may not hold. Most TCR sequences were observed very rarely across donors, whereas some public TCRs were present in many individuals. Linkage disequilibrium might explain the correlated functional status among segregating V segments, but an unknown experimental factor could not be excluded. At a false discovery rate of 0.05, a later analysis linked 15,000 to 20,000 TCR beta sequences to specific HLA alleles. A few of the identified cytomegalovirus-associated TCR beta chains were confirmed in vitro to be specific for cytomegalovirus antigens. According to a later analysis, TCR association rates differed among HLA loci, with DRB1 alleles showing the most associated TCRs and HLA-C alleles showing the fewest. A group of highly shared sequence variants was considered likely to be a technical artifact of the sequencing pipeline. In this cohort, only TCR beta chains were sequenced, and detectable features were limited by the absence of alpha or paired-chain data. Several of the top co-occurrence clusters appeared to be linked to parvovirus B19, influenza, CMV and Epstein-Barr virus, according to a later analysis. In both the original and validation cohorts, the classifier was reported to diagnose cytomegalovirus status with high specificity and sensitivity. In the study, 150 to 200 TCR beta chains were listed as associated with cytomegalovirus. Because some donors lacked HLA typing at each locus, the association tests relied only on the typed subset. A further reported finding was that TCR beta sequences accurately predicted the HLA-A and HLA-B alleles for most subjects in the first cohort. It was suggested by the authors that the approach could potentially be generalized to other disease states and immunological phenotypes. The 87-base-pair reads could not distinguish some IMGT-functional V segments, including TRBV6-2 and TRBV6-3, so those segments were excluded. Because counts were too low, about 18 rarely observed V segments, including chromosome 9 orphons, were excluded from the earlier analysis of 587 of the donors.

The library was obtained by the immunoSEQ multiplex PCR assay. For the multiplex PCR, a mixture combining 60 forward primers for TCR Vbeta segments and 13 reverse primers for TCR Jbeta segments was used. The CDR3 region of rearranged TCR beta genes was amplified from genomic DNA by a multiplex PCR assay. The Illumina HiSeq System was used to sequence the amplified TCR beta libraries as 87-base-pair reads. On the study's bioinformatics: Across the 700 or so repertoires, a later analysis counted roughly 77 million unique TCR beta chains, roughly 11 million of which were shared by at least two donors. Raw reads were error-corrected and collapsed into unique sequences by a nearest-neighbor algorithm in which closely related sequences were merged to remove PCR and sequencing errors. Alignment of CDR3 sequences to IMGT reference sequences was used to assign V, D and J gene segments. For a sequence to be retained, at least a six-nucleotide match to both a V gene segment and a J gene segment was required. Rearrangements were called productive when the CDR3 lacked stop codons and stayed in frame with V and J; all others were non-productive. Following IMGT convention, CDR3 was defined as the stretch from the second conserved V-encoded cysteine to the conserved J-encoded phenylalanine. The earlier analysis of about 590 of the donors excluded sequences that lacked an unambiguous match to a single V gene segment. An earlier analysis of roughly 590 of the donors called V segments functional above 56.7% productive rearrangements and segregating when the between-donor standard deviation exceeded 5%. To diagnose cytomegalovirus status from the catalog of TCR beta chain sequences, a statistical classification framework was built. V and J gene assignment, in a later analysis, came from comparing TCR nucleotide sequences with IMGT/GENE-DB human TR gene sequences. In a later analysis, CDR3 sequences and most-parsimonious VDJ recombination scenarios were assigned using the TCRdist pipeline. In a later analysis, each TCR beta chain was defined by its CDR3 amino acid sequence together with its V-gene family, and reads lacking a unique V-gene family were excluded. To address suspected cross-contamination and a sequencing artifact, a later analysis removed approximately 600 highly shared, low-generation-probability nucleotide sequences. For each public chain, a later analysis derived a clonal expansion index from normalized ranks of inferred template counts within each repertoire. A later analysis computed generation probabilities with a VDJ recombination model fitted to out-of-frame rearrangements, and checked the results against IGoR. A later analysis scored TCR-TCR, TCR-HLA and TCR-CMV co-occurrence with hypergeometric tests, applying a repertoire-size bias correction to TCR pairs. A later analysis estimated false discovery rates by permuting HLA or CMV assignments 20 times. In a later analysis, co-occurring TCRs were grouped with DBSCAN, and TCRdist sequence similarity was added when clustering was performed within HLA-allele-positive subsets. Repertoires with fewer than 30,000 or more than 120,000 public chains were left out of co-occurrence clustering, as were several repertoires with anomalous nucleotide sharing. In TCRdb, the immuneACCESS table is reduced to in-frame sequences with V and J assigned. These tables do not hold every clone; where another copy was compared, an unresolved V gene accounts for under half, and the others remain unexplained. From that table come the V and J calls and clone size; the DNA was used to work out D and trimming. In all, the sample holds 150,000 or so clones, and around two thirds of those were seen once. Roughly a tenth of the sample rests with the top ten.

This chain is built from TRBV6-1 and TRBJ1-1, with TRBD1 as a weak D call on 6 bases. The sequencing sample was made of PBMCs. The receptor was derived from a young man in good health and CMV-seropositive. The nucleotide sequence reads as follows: TGTGCCAGCAGTGAAGTTCGGGGGGGACAAGGAGGGAGAACAGCTTTCTTT. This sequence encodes CASSEVRGGQGGRTAFF.